This T cell receptor (beta chain) derives from a study of blood T cells in healthy people across ages. Study-level points and caveats: Percentage of naive T cells showed a strong correlation with TCR beta diversity.

Per-sample PBMC isolation yielded at least 6 million cells. Note on this clonotype: The antigen remains undetermined.

The CDR3 runs 14 residues. Germline V gene sequence: CDR1 SQVTM, CDR2 ANQGSEA. Trimming shortened V by 6 bases and J by 1 base, and 14 bases separated the two germline ends. Primed by a sample-barcoded 5' primer and a J-beta primer mix, a second PCR proceeded for roughly 6 to 12 cycles. Every cDNA molecule bore a tag from a template-switch adaptor containing 12 random nucleotides. TCRdb reprocessed the 5' RACE reads via MiXCR and lists one record per CDR3 protein. The sample lists about 1 million distinct CDR3 sequences; almost 25% were seen once. These data were likewise used in another study, on T cells of mothers and their children.

The material sequenced was blood. The origin of this receptor is a girl aged 2-10 years in good health. The rearrangement links TRBV29-1 to TRBJ2-3, with D hard to call. CDR3 protein: CSVHSVLRTDTQYF. CDR3 DNA sequence: TGCAGCGTCCATTCCGTTCTACGCACAGATACGCAGTATTTT.